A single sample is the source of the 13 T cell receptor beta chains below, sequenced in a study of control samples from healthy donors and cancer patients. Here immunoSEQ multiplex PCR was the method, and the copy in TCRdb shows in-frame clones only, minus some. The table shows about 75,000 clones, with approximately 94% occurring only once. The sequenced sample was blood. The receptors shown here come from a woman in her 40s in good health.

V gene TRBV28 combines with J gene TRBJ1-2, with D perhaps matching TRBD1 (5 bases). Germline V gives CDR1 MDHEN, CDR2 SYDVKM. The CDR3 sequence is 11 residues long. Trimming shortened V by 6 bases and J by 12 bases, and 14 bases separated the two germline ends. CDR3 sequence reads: CASRAPGRHTF. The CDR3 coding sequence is TGTGCCAGCAGGGCTCCGGGGCGCCACACCTTC.

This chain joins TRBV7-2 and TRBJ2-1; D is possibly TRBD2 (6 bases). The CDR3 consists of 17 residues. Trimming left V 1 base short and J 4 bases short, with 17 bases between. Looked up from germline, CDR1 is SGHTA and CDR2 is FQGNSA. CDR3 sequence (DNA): TGTGCCAGCAGCTTAGAGCGGGCTAGCCTCCGGTACAATGAGCAGTTCTTC. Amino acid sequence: CASSLERASLRYNEQFF.

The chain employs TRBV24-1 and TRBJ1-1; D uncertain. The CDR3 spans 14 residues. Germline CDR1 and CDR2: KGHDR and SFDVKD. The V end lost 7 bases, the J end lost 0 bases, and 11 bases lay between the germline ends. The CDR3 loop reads CATSNSAMNTEAFF. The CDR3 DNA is TGTGCCACCAGCAACAGTGCCATGAACACTGAAGCTTTCTTT.

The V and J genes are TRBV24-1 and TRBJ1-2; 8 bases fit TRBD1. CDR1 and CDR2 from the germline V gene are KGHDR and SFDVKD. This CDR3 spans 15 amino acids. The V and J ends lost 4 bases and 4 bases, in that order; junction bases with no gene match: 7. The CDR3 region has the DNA TGTGCCACCAGTGAGGGACAGGCGCCCCTCTATGGCTACACCTTC. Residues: CATSEGQAPLYGYTF.

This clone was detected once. The CDR3 here is CASSARGNSYNEQFF. CDR3 DNA sequence: TGTGCCAGCAGCGCCCGGGGGAACTCCTACAATGAGCAGTTCTTC. The gene calls are TRBV13 and TRBJ2-1; tentative D call: TRBD2 (6 bases). The CDR3 extends over 15 amino acids. Germline CDR1 is PRHDT and CDR2 is FYEKMQ (reference sequence). V was pared by 5 bases and J by 0 bases, with 11 bases between.

CDR3 residues: CASSPTSKGYEQYF. Here the CDR3 DNA reads TGTGCCAGCAGCCCTACTTCGAAGGGCTACGAGCAGTACTTC. The V gene is TRBV21-1, the J gene TRBJ2-7. TRBV21-1 is labeled a pseudogene. The CDR3 loop spans 14 amino acids.

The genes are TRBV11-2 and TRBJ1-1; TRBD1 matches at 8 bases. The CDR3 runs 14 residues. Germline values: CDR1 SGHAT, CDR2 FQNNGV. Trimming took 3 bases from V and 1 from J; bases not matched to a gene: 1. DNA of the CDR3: TGTGCCAGCAGCTTTGACAGGGGGAACACTGAAGCTTTCTTT. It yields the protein CASSFDRGNTEAFF.

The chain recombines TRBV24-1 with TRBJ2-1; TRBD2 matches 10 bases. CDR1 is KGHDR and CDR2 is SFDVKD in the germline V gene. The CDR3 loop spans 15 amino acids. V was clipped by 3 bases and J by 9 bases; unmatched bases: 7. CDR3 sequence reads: CATSDSGRALGEQFF. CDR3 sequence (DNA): TGTGCCACCAGTGATAGCGGGAGGGCCCTCGGTGAGCAGTTCTTC.

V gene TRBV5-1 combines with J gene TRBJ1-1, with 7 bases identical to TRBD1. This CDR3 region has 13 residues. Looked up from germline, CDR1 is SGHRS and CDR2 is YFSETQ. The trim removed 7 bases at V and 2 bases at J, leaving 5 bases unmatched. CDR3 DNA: TGCGCCAGCCGGGGACAGTATAACACTGAAGCTTTCTTT. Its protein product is CASRGQYNTEAFF.

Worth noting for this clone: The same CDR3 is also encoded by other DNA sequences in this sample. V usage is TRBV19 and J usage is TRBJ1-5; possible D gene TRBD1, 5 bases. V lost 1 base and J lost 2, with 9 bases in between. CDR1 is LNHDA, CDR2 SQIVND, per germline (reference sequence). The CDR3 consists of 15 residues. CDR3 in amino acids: CASSIGDRGNQPQHF. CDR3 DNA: TGTGCCAGTAGTATAGGGGACCGTGGCAATCAGCCCCAGCATTTT.

This CDR3 is CASSPGQGRANEKLFF. Here the CDR3 DNA reads TGTGCCAGCAGCCCGGGACAGGGGAGGGCTAATGAAAAACTGTTTTTT. This chain joins TRBV7-9 and TRBJ1-4, with 10 nucleotides matching TRBD1. The CDR3 consists of 16 residues. Germline lookup yields CDR1 SEHNR and CDR2 FQNEAQ (reference sequence). The V gene end was trimmed by 5 bases and the J gene end by 3 bases; junction bases not matched to a gene: 6. Based on the CDR3 plus reference TRBV7-9 and TRBJ1-4, the full variable domain is DTGVSQNPRHKITKRGQNVTFRCDPISEHNRLYWYRQTLGQGPEFLTYFQNEAQLEKSRLLSDRFSAERPKGSFSTLEIQRTEQGDSAMYLCASSPGQGRANEKLFFGSGTQLSVL.

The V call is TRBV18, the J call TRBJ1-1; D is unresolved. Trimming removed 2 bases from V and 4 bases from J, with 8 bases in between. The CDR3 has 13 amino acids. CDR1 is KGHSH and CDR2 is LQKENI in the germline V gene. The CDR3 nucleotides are TGTGCCAGCTCACCAGGGCCGGGCACTGAAGCTTTCTTT. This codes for CASSPGPGTEAFF.

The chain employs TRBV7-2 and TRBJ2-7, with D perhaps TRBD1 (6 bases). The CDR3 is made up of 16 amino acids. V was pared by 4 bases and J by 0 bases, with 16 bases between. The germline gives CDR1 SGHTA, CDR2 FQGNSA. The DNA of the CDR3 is TGTGCCAGCAGCTCCGAGGACAGTTTTTTCTCCTACGAGCAGTACTTC. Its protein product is CASSSEDSFFSYEQYF.